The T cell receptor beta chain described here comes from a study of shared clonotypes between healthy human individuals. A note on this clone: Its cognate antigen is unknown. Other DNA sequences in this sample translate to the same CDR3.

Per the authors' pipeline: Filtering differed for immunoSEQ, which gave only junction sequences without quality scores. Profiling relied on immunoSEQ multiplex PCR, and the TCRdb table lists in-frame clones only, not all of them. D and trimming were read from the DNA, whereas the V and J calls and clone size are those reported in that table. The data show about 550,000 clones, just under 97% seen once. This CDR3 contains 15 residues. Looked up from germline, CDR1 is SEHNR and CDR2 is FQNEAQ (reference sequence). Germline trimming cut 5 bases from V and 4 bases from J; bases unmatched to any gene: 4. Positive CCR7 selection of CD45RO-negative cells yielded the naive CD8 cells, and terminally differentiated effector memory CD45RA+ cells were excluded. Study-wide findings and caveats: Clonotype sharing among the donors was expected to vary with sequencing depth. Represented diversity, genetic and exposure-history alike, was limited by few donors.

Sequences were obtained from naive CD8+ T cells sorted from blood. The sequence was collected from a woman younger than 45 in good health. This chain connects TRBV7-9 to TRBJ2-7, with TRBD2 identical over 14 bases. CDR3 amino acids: CASSAGTSGSYEQYF. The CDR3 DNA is TGTGCCAGCAGCGCAGGGACTAGCGGGAGTTACGAGCAGTACTTC.